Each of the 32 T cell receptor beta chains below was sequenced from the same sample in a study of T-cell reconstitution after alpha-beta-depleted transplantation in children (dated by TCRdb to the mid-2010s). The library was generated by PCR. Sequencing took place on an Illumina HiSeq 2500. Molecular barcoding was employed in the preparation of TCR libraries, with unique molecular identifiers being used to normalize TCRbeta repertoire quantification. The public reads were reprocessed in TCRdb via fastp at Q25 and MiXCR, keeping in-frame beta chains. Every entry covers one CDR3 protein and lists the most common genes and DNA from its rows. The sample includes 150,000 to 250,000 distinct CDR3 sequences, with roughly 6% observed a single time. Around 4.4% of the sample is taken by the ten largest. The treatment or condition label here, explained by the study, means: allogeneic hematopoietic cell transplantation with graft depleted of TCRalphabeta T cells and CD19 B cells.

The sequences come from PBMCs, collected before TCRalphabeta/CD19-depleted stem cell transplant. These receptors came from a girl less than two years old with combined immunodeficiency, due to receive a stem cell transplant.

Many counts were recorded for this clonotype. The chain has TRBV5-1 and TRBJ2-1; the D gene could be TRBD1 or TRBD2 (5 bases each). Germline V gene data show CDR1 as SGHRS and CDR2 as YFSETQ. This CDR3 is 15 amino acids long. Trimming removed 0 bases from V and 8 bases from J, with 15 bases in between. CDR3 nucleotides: TGCGCCAGCAGCTTGGAGGGGAGCCAATCGGATGAGCAGTTCTTC. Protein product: CASSLEGSQSDEQFF.

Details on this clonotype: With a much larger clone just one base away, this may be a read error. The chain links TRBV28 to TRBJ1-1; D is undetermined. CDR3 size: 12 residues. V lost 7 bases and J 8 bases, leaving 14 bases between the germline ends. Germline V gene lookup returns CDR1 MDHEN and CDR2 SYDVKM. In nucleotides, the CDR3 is TGTGCCAGCACCCTAGAGGCTGGCGAAGCTTTCTTT. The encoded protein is CASTLEAGEAFF.

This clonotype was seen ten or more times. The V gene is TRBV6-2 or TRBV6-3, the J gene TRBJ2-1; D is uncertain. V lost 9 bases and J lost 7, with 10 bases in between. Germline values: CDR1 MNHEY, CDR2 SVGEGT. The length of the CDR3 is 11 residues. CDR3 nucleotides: TGTGCCAGTTCCCTTATGAATGAGCAGTTCTTC. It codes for CASSLMNEQFF.

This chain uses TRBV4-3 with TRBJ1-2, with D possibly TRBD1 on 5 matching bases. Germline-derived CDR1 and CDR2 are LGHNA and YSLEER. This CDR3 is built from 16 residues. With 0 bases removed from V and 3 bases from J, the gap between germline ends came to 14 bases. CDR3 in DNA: TGCGCCAGCAGCCAAGATATCGGGACTGGCCACTATGGCTACACCTTC. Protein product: CASSQDIGTGHYGYTF.

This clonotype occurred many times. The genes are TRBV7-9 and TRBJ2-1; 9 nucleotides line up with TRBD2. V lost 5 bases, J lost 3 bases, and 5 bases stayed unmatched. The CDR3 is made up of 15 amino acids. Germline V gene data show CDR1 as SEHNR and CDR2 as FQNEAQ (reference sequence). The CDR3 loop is CASSAGLANYNEQFF. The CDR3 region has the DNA TGTGCCAGCAGCGCCGGACTAGCGAACTACAATGAGCAGTTCTTC.

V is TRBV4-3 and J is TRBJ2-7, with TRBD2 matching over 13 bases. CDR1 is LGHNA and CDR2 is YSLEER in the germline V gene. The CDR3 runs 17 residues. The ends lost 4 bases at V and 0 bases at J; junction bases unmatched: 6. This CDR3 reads CASSRTSGGPSSYEQYF. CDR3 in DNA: TGCGCCAGCAGCCGGACTAGCGGGGGCCCGAGCTCCTACGAGCAGTACTTC.

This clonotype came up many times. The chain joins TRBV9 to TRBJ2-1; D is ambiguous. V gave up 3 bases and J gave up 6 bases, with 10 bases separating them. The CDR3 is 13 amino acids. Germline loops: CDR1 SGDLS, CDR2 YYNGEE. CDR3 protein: CASSGAALNEQFF. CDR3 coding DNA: TGTGCCAGCAGCGGGGCCGCACTCAATGAGCAGTTCTTC.

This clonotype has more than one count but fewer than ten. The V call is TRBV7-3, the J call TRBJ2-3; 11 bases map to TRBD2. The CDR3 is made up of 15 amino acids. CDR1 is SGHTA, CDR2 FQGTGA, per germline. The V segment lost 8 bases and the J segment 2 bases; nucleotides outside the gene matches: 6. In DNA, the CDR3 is TGTGCCAGCGGGACTAGCGGTTTTTACACAGATACGCAGTATTTT. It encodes CASGTSGFYTDTQYF.

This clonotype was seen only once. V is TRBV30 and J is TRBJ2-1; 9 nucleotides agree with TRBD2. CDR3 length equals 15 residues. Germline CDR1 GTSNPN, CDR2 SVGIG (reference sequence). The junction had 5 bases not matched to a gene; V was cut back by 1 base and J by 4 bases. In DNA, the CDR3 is TGTGCCTGGAGTGCTAGCGGGGTCCCATACAATGAGCAGTTCTTC. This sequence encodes CAWSASGVPYNEQFF.

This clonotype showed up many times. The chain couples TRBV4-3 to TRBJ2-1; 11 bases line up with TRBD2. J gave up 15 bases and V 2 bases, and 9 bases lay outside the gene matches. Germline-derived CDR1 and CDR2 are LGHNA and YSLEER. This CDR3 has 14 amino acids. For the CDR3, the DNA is TGCGCCAGCAGCCAATTATATAGCGGGAGGGAACGGTTCTTC. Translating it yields CASSQLYSGRERFF.

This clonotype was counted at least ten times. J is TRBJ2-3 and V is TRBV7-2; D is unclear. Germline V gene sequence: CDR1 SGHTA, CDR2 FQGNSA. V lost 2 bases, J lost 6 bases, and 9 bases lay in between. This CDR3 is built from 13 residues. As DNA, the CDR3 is TGTGCCAGCAGCTTACCTAACGGGGATACGCAGTATTTT. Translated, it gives CASSLPNGDTQYF.

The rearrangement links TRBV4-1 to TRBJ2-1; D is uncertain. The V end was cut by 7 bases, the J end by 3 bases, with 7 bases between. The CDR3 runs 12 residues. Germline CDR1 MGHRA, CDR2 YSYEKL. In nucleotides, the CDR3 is TGCGCCAGCAAGGGAAACTACAATGAGCAGTTCTTC. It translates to CASKGNYNEQFF.

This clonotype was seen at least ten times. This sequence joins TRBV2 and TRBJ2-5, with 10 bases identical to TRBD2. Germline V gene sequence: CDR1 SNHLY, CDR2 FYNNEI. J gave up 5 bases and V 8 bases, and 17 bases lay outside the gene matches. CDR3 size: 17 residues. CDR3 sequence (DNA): TGTGCCAGCCGCGGGGGGTCTAGCGGGAGTGGGTCTGAGACCCAGTACTTC. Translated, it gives CASRGGSSGSGSETQYF.

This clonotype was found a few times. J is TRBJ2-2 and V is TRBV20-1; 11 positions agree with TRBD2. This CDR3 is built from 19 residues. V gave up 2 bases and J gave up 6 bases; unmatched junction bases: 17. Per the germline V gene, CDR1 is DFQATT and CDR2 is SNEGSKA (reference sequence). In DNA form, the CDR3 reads TGCAGTGCTAGAATCAGGGGCGTTAGCGGGGGGGCCTCGGCCGGGGAGCTGTTTTTT. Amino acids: CSARIRGVSGGASAGELFF.

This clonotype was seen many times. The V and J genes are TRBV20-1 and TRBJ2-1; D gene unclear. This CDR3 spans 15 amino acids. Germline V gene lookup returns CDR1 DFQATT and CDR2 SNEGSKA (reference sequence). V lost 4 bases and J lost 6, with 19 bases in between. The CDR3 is CSATSGERSGNEQFF. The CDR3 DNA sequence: TGCAGTGCTACGTCCGGAGAAAGATCGGGCAATGAGCAGTTCTTC.

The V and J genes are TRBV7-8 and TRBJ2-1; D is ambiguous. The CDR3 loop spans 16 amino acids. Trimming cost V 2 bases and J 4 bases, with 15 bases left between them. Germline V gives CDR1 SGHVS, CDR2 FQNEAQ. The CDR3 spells CASSLLTGSNYNEQFF. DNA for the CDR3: TGTGCCAGCAGCTTACTCACGGGCTCAAATTACAATGAGCAGTTCTTC.

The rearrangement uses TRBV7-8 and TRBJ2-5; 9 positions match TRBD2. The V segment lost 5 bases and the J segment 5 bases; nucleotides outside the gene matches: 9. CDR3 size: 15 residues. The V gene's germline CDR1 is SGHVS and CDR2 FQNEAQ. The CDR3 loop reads CASSPIAGVGETQYF. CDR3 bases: TGTGCCAGCAGCCCGATAGCGGGAGTTGGGGAGACCCAGTACTTC. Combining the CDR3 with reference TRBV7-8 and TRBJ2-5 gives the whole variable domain GAGVSQSPRYKVAKRGQDVALRCDPISGHVSLFWYQQALGQGPEFLTYFQNEAQLDKSGLPSDRFFAERPEGSVSTLKIQRTQQEDSAVYLCASSPIAGVGETQYFGPGTRLLVL.

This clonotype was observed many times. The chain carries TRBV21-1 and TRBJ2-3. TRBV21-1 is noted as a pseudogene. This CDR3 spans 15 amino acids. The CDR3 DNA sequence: TGTGCCAGCAGCCCATCGGTATATAACACAGATACGCAGTATTTT. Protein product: CASSPSVYNTDTQYF.

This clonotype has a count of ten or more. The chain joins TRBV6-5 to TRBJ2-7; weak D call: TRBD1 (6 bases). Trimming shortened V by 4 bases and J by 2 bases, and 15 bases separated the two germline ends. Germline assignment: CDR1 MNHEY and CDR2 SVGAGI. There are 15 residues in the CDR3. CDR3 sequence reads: CASSSPGTPPYEQYF. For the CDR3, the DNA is TGTGCCAGCAGTTCCCCCGGGACACCTCCCTACGAGCAGTACTTC.

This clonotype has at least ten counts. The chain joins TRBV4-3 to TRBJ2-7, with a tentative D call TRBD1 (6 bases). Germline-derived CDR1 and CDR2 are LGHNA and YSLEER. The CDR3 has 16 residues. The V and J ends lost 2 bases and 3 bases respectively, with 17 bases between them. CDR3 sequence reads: CASSQQISGTSYEQYF. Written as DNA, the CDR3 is TGCGCCAGCAGCCAACAAATCTCCGGGACAAGCTACGAGCAGTACTTC.

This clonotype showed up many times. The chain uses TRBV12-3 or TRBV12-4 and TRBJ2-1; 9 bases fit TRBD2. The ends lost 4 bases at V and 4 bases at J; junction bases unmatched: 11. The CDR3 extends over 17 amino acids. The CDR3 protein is CASSSGLAGMGYNEQFF. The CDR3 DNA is TGTGCCAGCAGTTCCGGCCTAGCGGGAATGGGGTACAATGAGCAGTTCTTC.

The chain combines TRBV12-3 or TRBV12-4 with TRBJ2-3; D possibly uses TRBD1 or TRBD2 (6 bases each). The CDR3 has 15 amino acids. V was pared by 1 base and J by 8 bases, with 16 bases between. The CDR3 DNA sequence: TGTGCCAGCAGTTTAGGGGGTACGGGGGCTGGTACGCAGTATTTT. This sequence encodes CASSLGGTGAGTQYF.

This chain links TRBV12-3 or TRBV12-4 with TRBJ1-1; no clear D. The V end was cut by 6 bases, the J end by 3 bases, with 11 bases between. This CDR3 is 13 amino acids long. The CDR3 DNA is TGTGCCAGCAGCCAAGGACGGTACACTGAAGCTTTCTTT. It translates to CASSQGRYTEAFF.

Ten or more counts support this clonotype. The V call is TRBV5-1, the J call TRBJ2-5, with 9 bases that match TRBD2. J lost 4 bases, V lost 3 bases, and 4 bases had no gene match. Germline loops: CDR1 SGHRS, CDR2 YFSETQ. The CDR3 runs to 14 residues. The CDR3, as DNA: TGCGCCAGCAGCTCCTCTAGCGGGATAGAGACCCAGTACTTC. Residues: CASSSSSGIETQYF.

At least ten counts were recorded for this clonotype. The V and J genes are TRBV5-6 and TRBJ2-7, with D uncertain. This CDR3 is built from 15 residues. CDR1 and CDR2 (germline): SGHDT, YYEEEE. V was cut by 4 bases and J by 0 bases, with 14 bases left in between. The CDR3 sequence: CASSDLRRSSYEQYF. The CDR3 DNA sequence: TGTGCCAGCAGCGACCTCCGGCGGAGCTCCTACGAGCAGTACTTC.

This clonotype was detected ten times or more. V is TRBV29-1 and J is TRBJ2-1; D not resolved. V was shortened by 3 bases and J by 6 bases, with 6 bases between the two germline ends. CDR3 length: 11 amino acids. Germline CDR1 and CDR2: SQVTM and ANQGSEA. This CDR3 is CSVDGPNEQFF. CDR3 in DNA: TGCAGCGTTGACGGCCCCAATGAGCAGTTCTTC.

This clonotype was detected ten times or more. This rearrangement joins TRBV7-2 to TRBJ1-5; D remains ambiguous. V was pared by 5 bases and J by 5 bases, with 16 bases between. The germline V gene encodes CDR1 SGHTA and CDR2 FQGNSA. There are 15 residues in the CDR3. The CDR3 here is CASSPVAARDQPQHF. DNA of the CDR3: TGTGCCAGCAGCCCCGTGGCAGCACGGGATCAGCCCCAGCATTTT.

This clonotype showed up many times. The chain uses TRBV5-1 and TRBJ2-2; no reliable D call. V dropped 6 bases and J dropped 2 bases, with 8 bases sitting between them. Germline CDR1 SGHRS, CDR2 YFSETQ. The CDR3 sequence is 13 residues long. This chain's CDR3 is CASTTANTGELFF. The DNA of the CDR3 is TGCGCCAGCACGACTGCAAACACCGGGGAGCTGTTTTTT.

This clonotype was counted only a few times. The CDR3 DNA is TGCAGTCGCACTCTAGAGGAGACTAGGAGTGAGCAGTACTTC. The encoded protein is CSRTLEETRSEQYF. The chain recombines TRBV20-1 with TRBJ2-7, with a weak D call TRBD2 (6 bases). Germline V lookup: CDR1 DFQATT, CDR2 SNEGSKA (reference sequence). The CDR3 runs to 14 residues. V gave up 8 bases and J gave up 7 bases, with 24 bases separating them.

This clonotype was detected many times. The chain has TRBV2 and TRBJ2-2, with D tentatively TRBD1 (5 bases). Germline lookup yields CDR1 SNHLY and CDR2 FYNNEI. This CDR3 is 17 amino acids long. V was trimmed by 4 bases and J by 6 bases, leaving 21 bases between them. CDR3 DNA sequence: TGTGCCAGCAGTGCCTCCCGGGCAGGGATCAATTCCGGGGAGCTGTTTTTT. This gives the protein CASSASRAGINSGELFF. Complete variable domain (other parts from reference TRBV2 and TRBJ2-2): EPEVTQTPSHQVTQMGQEVILRCVPISNHLYFYWYRQILGQKVEFLVSFYNNEISEKSEIFDDQFSVERPDGSNFTLKIRSTKLEDSAMYFCASSASRAGINSGELFFGEGSRLTVL.

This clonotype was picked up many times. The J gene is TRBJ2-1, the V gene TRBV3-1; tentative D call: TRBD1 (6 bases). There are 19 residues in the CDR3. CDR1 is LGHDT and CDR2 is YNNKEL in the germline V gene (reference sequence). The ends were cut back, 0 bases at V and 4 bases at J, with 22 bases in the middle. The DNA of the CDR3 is TGTGCCAGCAGCCAAGAAGATATACCCTCTAGTAGGGGGTACAATGAGCAGTTCTTC. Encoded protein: CASSQEDIPSSRGYNEQFF.

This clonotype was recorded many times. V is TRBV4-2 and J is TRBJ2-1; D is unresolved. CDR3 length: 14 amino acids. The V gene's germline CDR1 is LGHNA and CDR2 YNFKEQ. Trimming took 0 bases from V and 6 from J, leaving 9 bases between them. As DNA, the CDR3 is TGTGCCAGCAGCCAAGAGGGTCCGGGCAATGAGCAGTTCTTC. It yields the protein CASSQEGPGNEQFF.